Listed below are T cell receptor beta chains from one sample, sequenced in a study of CD8 T cells in ankylosing spondylitis. Using its own MiXCR run on the 5' RACE reads, TCRdb lists one record per CDR3 protein. The data contain 470,000 or so distinct CDR3 sequences, about 24% of them seen just once; the ten biggest clones take up over 0.8%. The sequenced sample consisted of blood, either unsorted or a sorted T cell fraction (not recorded which). The source of these receptors is a male donor with ankylosing spondylitis. Both conserved end residues are part of each CDR3. The D gene is left open where the match is weak. Size is omitted from some rows. Given values are once, few, many or a class for expanded clones.

v_call	clone_size	d_call	j_call	cdr3_aa	cdr3_nt
TRBV30	few	TRBD1	TRBJ2-2	CAWQGQGPGELFF	TGTGCCTGGCAGGGACAGGGCCCCGGGGAGCTGTTTTTT
TRBV19	-	-	TRBJ2-1	CASENTRYNEQFF	TGTGCCAGTGAAAATACTAGATACAATGAGCAGTTCTTC
TRBV29-1	-	TRBD1	TRBJ1-1	CSVVRTGWNTEAFF	TGCAGCGTTGTGCGGACAGGGTGGAACACTGAAGCTTTCTTT
TRBV12-3/TRBV12-4	-	TRBD2	TRBJ2-3	CASRPGSGRRTDTQYF	TGTGCCAGCAGGCCCGGTAGCGGGAGGCGCACAGATACGCAGTATTTT
TRBV7-2	few	-	TRBJ2-7	CASSLEAGKSYEQYF	TGTGCCAGCAGCTTAGAGGCAGGGAAATCCTACGAGCAGTACTTC
TRBV11-2	-	TRBD2	TRBJ2-1	CASSSYRGEGSYNEQFF	TGTGCCAGCAGCTCTTACCGGGGGGAGGGATCCTACAATGAGCAGTTCTTC
TRBV7-2	few	-	TRBJ2-3	CASSLVGPVGGTQYF	TGTGCCAGCAGCTTAGTAGGCCCCGTCGGGGGTACGCAGTATTTT
TRBV18	-	-	TRBJ1-2	CASSEGVRGYTF	TGTGCCAGCTCAGAGGGGGTCCGGGGCTACACCTTC
TRBV12-3/TRBV12-4	few	TRBD1	TRBJ2-2	CASRASQGAVAGELFF	TGTGCCAGCAGAGCCTCCCAGGGGGCGGTAGCCGGGGAGCTGTTTTTT
TRBV27	few	TRBD1	TRBJ2-2	CASSSPGQGTGELFF	TGTGCCAGCAGTTCACCGGGACAGGGGACCGGGGAGCTGTTTTTT
TRBV20-1	-	-	TRBJ1-1	CSAPAQDRLNTEAFF	TGCAGTGCCCCCGCTCAGGACAGATTGAACACTGAAGCTTTCTTT
TRBV7-2	-	-	TRBJ2-3	CASRGRTDTQCF	TGTGCCAGCAGGGGCCGCACAGATACGCAGTGTTTT
TRBV11-3	-	TRBD1	TRBJ1-2	CASSPTHRGGYTF	TGTGCCAGCAGCCCGACCCACAGGGGAGGCTACACCTTC
TRBV11-2	few	TRBD2	TRBJ2-5	CASSLDGGSDETQYF	TGTGCCAGCAGCTTAGATGGCGGGAGTGATGAGACCCAGTACTTC
TRBV14	-	TRBD1	TRBJ2-4	CASSQEQGARNIQYF	TGTGCCAGCAGCCAAGAACAGGGGGCTAGGAACATTCAGTACTTC
TRBV5-1	many	-	TRBJ2-3	CASSEETDTQYF	TGTGCCAGCAGCGAGGAGACAGATACGCAGTATTTT
TRBV4-2	-	TRBD2	TRBJ2-2	CASSHSPGLATLGELFF	TGTGCCAGCAGCCACTCACCGGGACTAGCGACCTTGGGGGAGCTGTTTTTT
TRBV10-1	-	-	TRBJ2-1	CASSSNQTYNEQFF	TGCGCCAGCAGCTCCAACCAGACCTACAATGAGCAGTTCTTC
TRBV12-5	-	-	TRBJ1-6	CASGPGTVNSPLHF	TGTGCTAGTGGTCCCGGAACAGTTAATTCACCCCTCCACTTT
TRBV5-1	few	TRBD1	TRBJ1-2	CASQGQGGNYGYTF	TGCGCCAGCCAGGGACAGGGCGGAAACTATGGCTACACCTTC
TRBV5-1	-	TRBD2	TRBJ2-1	CASSRTSAPYNEQFF	TGCGCCAGCAGTCGCACTAGCGCGCCGTACAATGAGCAGTTCTTC
TRBV2	few	-	TRBJ1-1	CATRITEAFF	TGTGCCACTCGGATCACTGAAGCTTTCTTT